The 21 T cell receptor beta chains listed next were all sequenced from one sample in a study of regulatory T cells in long-lasting Graves disease. Documented time point: newly diagnosed GD, antithyroid drugs for less than 3 months. RNA isolated from PBMCs was used to make the TCR library. iRepertoire HTBI primers and Arm-PCR of CDR3 regions built TCR beta libraries. TCRdb reprocessed the multiplex PCR reads with MiXCR, giving one entry per CDR3 protein. This sample carries about 300,000 distinct CDR3 sequences, more than 15% of them seen once, and the ten largest clones take roughly 40%. Specimen: peripheral blood mononuclear cells (PBMCs), collected at new diagnosis, from a patient treated with antithyroid drugs. The receptors stem from a female donor with Graves disease.

DNA of the CDR3: TGTGCCAGCAGCCTCCGACAGAACACCGGGGAGCTGTTTTTT. This sequence encodes CASSLRQNTGELFF. This chain connects TRBV7-2 to TRBJ2-2; D is unclear. The CDR3 length is 14 residues. Germline V lookup: CDR1 SGHTA, CDR2 FQGNSA. V lost 5 bases to trimming and J lost 1 base, with 8 bases between them. Full variable domain (rest looked up from reference TRBV7-2 and TRBJ2-2): GAGVSQSPSNKVTEKGKDVELRCDPISGHTALYWYRQSLGQGLEFLIYFQGNSAPDKSGLPSDRFSAERTGGSVSTLTIQRTQQEDSAVYLCASSLRQNTGELFFGEGSRLTVL.

Only a few counts were recorded for this clonotype. This sequence joins TRBV19 and TRBJ1-1; D ambiguous. Trimming cost V 1 base and J 0 bases, with 12 bases left between them. This CDR3 region has 16 residues. Germline loops: CDR1 LNHDA, CDR2 SQIVND (reference sequence). DNA of the CDR3: TGTGCCAGTAGTATAGGGGCCCAGCTCTTGAACACTGAAGCTTTCTTT. Amino acids: CASSIGAQLLNTEAFF.

There are many counts of this clonotype. J is TRBJ2-1 and V is TRBV6-1, with 12 bases lining up with TRBD2. The V and J ends lost 8 bases and 10 bases, in that order; junction bases with no gene match: 12. Germline V lookup: CDR1 MNHNS, CDR2 SASEGT. There are 15 residues in the CDR3. The CDR3 reads CASARTSGASGEQFF. The DNA of the CDR3 is TGTGCCAGCGCGAGGACTAGCGGGGCCTCAGGGGAGCAGTTCTTC.

In its sample, this clonotype was seen many times. This rearrangement joins TRBV12-3 or TRBV12-4 to TRBJ2-7; D possibly uses TRBD1 or TRBD2 (5 bases each). V dropped 5 bases and J dropped 0 bases, with 8 bases sitting between them. The CDR3 runs 13 residues. The CDR3, as DNA: TGTGCCAGCAGTCAGAGGGGCTCCTACGAGCAGTACTTC. Residues: CASSQRGSYEQYF.

This clonotype appeared many times. V gene TRBV6-2 or TRBV6-3 combines with J gene TRBJ2-5; 13 nucleotides line up with TRBD2. The ends lost 4 bases at V and 6 bases at J; junction bases unmatched: 5. The V gene's germline CDR1 is MNHEY and CDR2 SVGEGT. CDR3 length: 15 amino acids. The CDR3 here is CASSFGLAGVKTQYF. In nucleotides, the CDR3 is TGTGCCAGCAGTTTCGGACTAGCGGGAGTGAAGACCCAGTACTTC.

This clonotype occurred a few times. The chain has TRBV28 and TRBJ1-5; D is possibly TRBD1 (6 bases). Germline V CDR1 and CDR2: MDHEN, SYDVKM. Trimming removed 3 bases at V and 7 bases at J, with 13 bases between. CDR3 length: 14 amino acids. CDR3 nucleotides: TGTGCCAGCAGTTTTCGGTCAGGGGTCCAGCCCCAGCATTTT. Its protein is CASSFRSGVQPQHF. Variable domain in full (rest from reference TRBV28 and TRBJ1-5): DVKVTQSSRYLVKRTGEKVFLECVQDMDHENMFWYRQDPGLGLRLIYFSYDVKMKEKGDIPEGYSVSREKKERFSLILESASTNQTSMYLCASSFRSGVQPQHFGDGTRLSIL.

This clonotype was picked up a small number of times. Germline and junction disagree at one end, which may indicate a read error. The genes are TRBV28 and TRBJ1-5; TRBD1 might be the D (5 bases). This CDR3 is built from 15 residues. The V gene's germline CDR1 is MDHEN and CDR2 SYDVKM. CDR3 nucleotides: TGTGCCGGCAGTTTGACAGCGTTTAGCAATCAGCCCCAGCATTTT. As protein: CAGSLTAFSNQPQHF.

This clonotype was picked up many times. The rearrangement joins TRBV28 to TRBJ1-2, with TRBD1 matching over 7 bases. V was pared by 8 bases and J by 4 bases, with 4 bases of the junction left unmatched. The CDR3 loop spans 12 amino acids. Germline V gene sequence: CDR1 MDHEN, CDR2 SYDVKM. The CDR3 spells CASGGQIYGYTF. The CDR3 nucleotides read TGTGCCAGCGGGGGACAGATCTATGGCTACACCTTC.

This clonotype was observed many times. The chain uses TRBV11-3 and TRBJ2-5; D may be TRBD1 or TRBD2 (7 bases each). From germline, CDR1 is SGHNT and CDR2 YENEEA. V was pared by 6 bases and J by 5 bases, with 19 bases between. The CDR3 consists of 15 residues. The CDR3, as DNA: TGTGCCAGCAGTTCCCCCCAGGGGGGGGGGGAGACCCAGTACTTC. This gives the protein CASSSPQGGGETQYF. The entire variable domain, with the rest obtained from reference TRBV11-3 and TRBJ2-5, is as follows: EAGVVQSPRYKIIEKKQPVAFWCNPISGHNTLYWYLQNLGQGPELLIRYENEEAVDDSQLPKDRFSAERLKGVDSTLKIQPAELGDSAVYLCASSSPQGGGETQYFGPGTRLLVL.

There are many counts of this clonotype. The rearrangement joins TRBV20-1 to TRBJ2-2; TRBD2 agrees at 9 bases. CDR1 and CDR2 from the germline V gene are DFQATT and SNEGSKA (reference sequence). There are 13 residues in the CDR3. Losses at the gene ends were 6 bases for V and 7 bases for J; bases not matched to a gene: 6. The CDR3 here is CSARTSVGGELFF. CDR3 bases: TGCAGTGCGCGGACTAGCGTTGGCGGGGAGCTGTTTTTT.

The chain has TRBV14 and TRBJ2-1, with 9 positions matching TRBD2. V lost 3 bases to trimming and J lost 0 bases; unmatched junction nucleotides: 6. Germline V CDR1 and CDR2: SGHDN, FVKESK. The CDR3 contains 17 residues. The CDR3 loop is CASSQLAGYPSYNEQFF. The CDR3 region has the DNA TGTGCCAGCAGCCAGCTAGCGGGATACCCCTCCTACAATGAGCAGTTCTTC.

The V gene is TRBV7-9, the J gene TRBJ2-5; 12 bases line up with TRBD2. Germline V CDR1 and CDR2: SEHNR, FQNEAQ (reference sequence). This CDR3 has 17 amino acids. The V gene end was trimmed by 2 bases and the J gene end by 5 bases; junction bases not matched to a gene: 9. CDR3 sequence reads: CASSLLAGGPISETQYF. For the CDR3, the DNA is TGTGCCAGCAGCTTACTAGCGGGAGGGCCCATATCGGAGACCCAGTACTTC. Full variable domain (outside the CDR3, taken from reference TRBV7-9 and TRBJ2-5): DTGVSQNPRHKITKRGQNVTFRCDPISEHNRLYWYRQTLGQGPEFLTYFQNEAQLEKSRLLSDRFSAERPKGSFSTLEIQRTEQGDSAMYLCASSLLAGGPISETQYFGPGTRLLVL.

This clonotype was counted only a few times. This CDR3 is missing its conserved last phenylalanine or tryptophan, likely due to a read error. The chain recombines TRBV28 with TRBJ2-5; TRBD1 matches 9 bases. Trimming removed 7 bases from V and 0 bases from J; junction bases left unmatched: 12. Germline CDR1 MDHEN, CDR2 SYDVKM. The CDR3 is 17 residues long. The CDR3 region is CASTLFRGTGNQETQYS. CDR3 nucleotide sequence: TGTGCCAGCACCCTATTCCGCGGGACAGGGAACCAAGAGACCCAGTACTCC.

This clonotype appeared many times. The CDR3, as DNA: TGTGCCAGCAGCTTAGCCTGGGGGACTCGGGAGGGCCAAGATGAGCAGTTCTTC. Amino acids: CASSLAWGTREGQDEQFF. The chain employs TRBV11-2 and TRBJ2-1; 8 bases are shared with TRBD2. Germline V gives CDR1 SGHAT, CDR2 FQNNGV. This CDR3 is built from 18 residues. V shed 1 base, J shed 8 bases, and the junction held 16 bases outside the gene matches.

The rearrangement links TRBV20-1 to TRBJ2-6, with D possibly being TRBD1 (5 bases). The V end was cut by 0 bases, the J end by 3 bases, with 6 bases between. The germline V gene encodes CDR1 DFQATT and CDR2 SNEGSKA (reference sequence). CDR3 length: 14 residues. The CDR3 reads CSAREGRGANVLTF. The CDR3 region has the DNA TGCAGTGCTAGAGAGGGGCGTGGGGCCAACGTCCTGACTTTC.

This clonotype was found many times. The V call is TRBV12-3 or TRBV12-4, the J call TRBJ2-1, with 9 bases aligning to TRBD2. J gave up 5 bases and V 6 bases, and 11 bases lay outside the gene matches. The CDR3 runs 16 residues. In DNA form, the CDR3 reads TGTGCCAGCAGCCCAGAGGCGGGAGGGCCCAACAATGAGCAGTTCTTC. Translation gives CASSPEAGGPNNEQFF.

The genes are TRBV6-1 and TRBJ1-1, with 7 bases aligning to TRBD1. Germline assignment: CDR1 MNHNS and CDR2 SASEGT. Germline trimming cut 9 bases from V and 4 bases from J; bases unmatched to any gene: 14. This CDR3 has 15 residues. The CDR3 bases are TGTGCCAGTACCTTACTATCCTCAGGGGGCACTGAAGCTTTCTTT. Amino acid sequence: CASTLLSSGGTEAFF.

Concerning this clonotype itself: This sequence is one base from a far larger clone and is likely a read error. The genes are TRBV28 and TRBJ1-2, with D uncertain. The CDR3 loop spans 12 amino acids. Per germline, CDR1 MDHEN and CDR2 SYDVKM. V lost 5 bases to trimming and J lost 8 bases, with 12 bases between them. The CDR3 region is CASSEAREGYTF. The CDR3 DNA reads as TGTGCCAGCAGTGAGGCAAGGGAAGGCTACACCTTC.

This clonotype has only a few counts. This chain uses TRBV20-1 with TRBJ2-7; D perhaps matches TRBD1 (5 bases). Looked up from germline, CDR1 is DFQATT and CDR2 is SNEGSKA (reference sequence). Trimming removed 0 bases from V and 3 bases from J, with 12 bases in between. This CDR3 spans 14 amino acids. In DNA, the CDR3 is TGCAGTGCTAGAGAAACAGGAACCCTCTACGAGCAGTACTTC. Translated, it gives CSARETGTLYEQYF.

In this sample, this clonotype turned up many times. J is TRBJ2-1 and V is TRBV19, with D possibly TRBD2 on 5 matching bases. The germline V gene encodes CDR1 LNHDA and CDR2 SQIVND (reference sequence). The CDR3 extends over 16 amino acids. Deletions cut 1 base from V and 3 bases from J, with 13 bases between. The CDR3 region is CASSIVATSVYNEQFF. CDR3 nucleotides: TGTGCCAGTAGTATAGTAGCGACCAGTGTCTACAATGAGCAGTTCTTC.

The chain carries TRBV5-5 and TRBJ2-7, with TRBD2 as a possible D gene (6 bases). Germline V gives CDR1 SGHKS, CDR2 YYEKEE (reference sequence). CDR3 length equals 13 residues. Trimming left V 6 bases short and J 6 bases short, with 16 bases between. In DNA form, the CDR3 reads TGTGCCAGCAACTCACCGGGGGTAAGCGAGCAGTACTTC. Its protein is CASNSPGVSEQYF. Combining the CDR3 with reference TRBV5-5 and TRBJ2-7 gives the whole variable domain DAGVTQSPTHLIKTRGQQVTLRCSPISGHKSVSWYQQVLGQGPQFIFQYYEKEERGRGNFPDRFSARQFPNYSSELNVNALLLGDSALYLCASNSPGVSEQYFGPGTRLTVT.